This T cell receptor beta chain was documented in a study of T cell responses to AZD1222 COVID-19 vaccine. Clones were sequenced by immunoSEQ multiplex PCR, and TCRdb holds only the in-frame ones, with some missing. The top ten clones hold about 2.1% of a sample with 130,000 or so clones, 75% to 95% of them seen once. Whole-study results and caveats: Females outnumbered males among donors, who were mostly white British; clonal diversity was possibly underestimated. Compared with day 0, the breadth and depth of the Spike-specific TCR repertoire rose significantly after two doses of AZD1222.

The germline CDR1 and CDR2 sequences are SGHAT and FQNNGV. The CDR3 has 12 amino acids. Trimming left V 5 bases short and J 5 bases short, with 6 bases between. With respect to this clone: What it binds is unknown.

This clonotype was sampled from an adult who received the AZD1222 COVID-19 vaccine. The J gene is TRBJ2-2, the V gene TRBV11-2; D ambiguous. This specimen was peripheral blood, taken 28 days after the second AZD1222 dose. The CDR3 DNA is TGTGCCAGCAGCCCCCTTACCGGGGAGCTGTTTTTT. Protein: CASSPLTGELFF.